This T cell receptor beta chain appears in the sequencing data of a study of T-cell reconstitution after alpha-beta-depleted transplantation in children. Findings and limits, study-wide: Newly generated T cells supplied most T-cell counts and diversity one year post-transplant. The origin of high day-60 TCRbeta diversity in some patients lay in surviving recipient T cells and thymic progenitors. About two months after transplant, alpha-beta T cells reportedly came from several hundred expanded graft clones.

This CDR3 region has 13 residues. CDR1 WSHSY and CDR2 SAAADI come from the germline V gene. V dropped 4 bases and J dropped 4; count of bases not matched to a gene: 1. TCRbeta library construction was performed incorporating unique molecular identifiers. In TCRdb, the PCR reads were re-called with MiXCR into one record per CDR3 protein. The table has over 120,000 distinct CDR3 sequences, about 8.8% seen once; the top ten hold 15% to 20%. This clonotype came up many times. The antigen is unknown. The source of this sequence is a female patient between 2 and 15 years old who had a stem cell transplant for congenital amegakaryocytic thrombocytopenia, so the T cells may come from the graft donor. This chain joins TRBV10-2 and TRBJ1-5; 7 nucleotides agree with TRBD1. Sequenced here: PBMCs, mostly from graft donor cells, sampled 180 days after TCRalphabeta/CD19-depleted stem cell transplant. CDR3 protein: CASSGTGNQPQHF. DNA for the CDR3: TGCGCCAGCAGTGGGACAGGAAATCAGCCCCAGCATTTT.